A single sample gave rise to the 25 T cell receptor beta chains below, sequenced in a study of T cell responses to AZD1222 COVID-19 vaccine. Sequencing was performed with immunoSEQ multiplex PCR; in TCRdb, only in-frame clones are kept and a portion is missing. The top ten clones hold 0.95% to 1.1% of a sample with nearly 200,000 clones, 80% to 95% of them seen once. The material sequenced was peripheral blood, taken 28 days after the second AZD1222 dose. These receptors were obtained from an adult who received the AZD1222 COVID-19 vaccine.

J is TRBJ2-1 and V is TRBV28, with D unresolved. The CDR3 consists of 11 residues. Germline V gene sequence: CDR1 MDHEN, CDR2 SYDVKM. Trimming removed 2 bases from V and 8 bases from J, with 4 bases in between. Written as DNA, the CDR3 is TGTGCCAGCAGTTTAAGGGATGAGCAGTTCTTC. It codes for CASSLRDEQFF.

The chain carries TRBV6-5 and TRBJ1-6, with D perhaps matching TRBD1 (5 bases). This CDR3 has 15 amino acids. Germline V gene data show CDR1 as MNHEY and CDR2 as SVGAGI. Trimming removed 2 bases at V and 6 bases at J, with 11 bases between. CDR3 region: CASSYVGGRNSPLHF. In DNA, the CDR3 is TGTGCCAGCAGTTACGTTGGGGGTCGTAATTCACCCCTCCACTTT.

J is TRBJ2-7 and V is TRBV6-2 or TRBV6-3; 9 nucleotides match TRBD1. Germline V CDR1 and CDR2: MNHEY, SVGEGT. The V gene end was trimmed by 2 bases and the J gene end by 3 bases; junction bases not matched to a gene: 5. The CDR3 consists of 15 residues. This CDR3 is CASSYTTGGNYEQYF. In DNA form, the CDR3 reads TGTGCCAGCAGTTACACGACAGGGGGAAACTACGAGCAGTACTTC.

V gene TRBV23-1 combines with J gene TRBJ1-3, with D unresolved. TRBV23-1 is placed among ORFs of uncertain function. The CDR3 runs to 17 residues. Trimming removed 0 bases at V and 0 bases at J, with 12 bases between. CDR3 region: CASSQSGIGGSGNTIYF. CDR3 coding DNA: TGCGCCAGCAGTCAATCGGGGATTGGTGGCTCTGGAAACACCATATATTTT.

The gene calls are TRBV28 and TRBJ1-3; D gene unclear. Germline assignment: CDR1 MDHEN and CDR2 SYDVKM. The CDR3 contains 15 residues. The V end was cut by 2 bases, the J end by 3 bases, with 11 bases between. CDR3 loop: CASSLPAAGGNTIYF. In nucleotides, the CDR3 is TGTGCCAGCAGTTTACCCGCTGCAGGTGGAAACACCATATATTTT.

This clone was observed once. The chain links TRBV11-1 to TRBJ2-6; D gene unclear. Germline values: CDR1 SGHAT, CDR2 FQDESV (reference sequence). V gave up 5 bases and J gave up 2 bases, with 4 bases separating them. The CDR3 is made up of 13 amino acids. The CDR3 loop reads CASSQAGANVLTF. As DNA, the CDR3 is TGTGCCAGCAGCCAGGCTGGGGCCAACGTCCTGACTTTC.

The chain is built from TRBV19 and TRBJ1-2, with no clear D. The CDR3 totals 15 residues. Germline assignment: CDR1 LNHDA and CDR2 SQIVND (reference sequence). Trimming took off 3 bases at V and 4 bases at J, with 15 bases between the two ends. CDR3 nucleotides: TGTGCCAGTAGTATTTTGGGCCAGGCGCTCTATGGCTACACCTTC. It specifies CASSILGQALYGYTF.

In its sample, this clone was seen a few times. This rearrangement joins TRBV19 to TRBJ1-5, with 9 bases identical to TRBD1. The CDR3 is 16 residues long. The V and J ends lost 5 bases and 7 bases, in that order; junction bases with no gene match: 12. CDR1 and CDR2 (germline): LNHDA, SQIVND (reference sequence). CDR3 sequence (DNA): TGTGCCAGTAGTGCCAGACAGGGGGTTCATCAGCAGCCCCAGCATTTT. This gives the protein CASSARQGVHQQPQHF.

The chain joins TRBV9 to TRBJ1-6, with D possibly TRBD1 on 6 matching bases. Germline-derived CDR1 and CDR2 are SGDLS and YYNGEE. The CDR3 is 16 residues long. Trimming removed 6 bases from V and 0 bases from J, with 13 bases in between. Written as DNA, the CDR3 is TGTGCCAGCAACCCAGGGGATAGCTCCTATAATTCACCCCTCCACTTT. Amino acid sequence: CASNPGDSSYNSPLHF.

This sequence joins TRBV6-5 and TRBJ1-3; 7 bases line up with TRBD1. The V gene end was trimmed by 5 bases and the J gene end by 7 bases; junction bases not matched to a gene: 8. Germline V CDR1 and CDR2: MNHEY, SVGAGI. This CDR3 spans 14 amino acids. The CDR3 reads CASSPQTGTNTIYF. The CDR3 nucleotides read TGTGCCAGCAGTCCCCAGACAGGGACGAACACCATATATTTT.

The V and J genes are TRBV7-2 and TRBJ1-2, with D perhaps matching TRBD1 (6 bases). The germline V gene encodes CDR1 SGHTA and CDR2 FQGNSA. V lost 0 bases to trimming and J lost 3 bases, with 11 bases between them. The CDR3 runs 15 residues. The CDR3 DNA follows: TGTGCCAGCAGCTTAGCGGAGGGGGGGGACTATGGCTACACCTTC. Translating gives CASSLAEGGDYGYTF.

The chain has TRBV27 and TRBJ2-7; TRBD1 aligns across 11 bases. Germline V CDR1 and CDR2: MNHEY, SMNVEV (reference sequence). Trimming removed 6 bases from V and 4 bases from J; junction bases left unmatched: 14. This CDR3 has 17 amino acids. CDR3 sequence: CASSLGFADRGLYEQYF. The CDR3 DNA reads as TGTGCCAGCAGCCTAGGTTTTGCGGACAGGGGGCTATACGAGCAGTACTTC.

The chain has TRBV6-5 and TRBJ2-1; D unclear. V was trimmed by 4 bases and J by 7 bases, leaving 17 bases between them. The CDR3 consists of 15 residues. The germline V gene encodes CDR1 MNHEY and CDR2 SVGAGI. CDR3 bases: TGTGCCAGCAGTTTCCGACAACCTCGAGCGAATGAGCAGTTCTTC. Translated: CASSFRQPRANEQFF.

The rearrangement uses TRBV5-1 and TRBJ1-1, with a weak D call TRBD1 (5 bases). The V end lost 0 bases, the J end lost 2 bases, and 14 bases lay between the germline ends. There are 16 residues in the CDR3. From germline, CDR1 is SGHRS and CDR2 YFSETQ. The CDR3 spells CASSLEGAPSNTEAFF. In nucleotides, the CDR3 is TGCGCCAGCAGCTTGGAAGGGGCCCCATCCAACACTGAAGCTTTCTTT.

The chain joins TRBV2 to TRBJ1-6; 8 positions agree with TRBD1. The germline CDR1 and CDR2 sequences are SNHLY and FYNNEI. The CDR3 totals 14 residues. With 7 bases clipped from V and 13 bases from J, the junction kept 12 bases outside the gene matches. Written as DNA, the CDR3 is TGTGCCAGCACGGGGGGACAGGAGGGGAGGCCCCTCCACTTT. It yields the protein CASTGGQEGRPLHF.

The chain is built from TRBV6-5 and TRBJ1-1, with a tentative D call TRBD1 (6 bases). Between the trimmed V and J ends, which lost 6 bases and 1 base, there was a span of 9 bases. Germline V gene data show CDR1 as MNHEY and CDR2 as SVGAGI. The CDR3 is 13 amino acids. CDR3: CASRRTANTEAFF. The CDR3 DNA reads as TGTGCCAGCAGAAGGACAGCGAACACTGAAGCTTTCTTT.

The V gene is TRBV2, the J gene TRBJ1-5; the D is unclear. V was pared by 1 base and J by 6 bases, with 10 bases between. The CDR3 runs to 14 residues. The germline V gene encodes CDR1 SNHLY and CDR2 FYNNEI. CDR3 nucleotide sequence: TGTGCCAGCAGTGAAGGGGCAGAGATTCAGCCCCAGCATTTT. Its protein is CASSEGAEIQPQHF.

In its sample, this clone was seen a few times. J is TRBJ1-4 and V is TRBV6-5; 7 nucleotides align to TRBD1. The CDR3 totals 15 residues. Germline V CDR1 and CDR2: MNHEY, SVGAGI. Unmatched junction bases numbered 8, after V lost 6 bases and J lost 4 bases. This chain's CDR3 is CASRPRGQYNEKLFF. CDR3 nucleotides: TGTGCCAGCAGACCCCGGGGACAGTATAATGAAAAACTGTTTTTT.

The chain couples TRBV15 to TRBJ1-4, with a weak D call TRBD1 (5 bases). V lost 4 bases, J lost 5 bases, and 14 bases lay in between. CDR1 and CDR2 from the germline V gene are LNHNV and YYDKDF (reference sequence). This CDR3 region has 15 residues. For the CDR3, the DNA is TGTGCCACCAGCAAAGGGACGGATAGAAATGAAAAACTGTTTTTT. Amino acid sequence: CATSKGTDRNEKLFF.

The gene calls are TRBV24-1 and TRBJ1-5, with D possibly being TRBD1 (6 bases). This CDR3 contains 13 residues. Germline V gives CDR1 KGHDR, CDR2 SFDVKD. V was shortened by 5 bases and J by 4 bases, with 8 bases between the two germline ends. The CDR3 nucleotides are TGTGCCACCAGTGGGGGGACAAATCAGCCCCAGCATTTT. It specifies CATSGGTNQPQHF.

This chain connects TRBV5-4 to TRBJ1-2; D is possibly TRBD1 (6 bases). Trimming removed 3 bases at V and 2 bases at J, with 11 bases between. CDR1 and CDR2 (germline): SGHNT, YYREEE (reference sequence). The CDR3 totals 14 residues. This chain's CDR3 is CASSSRGGNYGYTF. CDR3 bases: TGTGCCAGCAGCTCGAGGGGGGGCAACTATGGCTACACCTTC. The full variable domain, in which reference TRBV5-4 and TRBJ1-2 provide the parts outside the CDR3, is ETGVTQSPTHLIKTRGQQVTLRCSSQSGHNTVSWYQQALGQGPQFIFQYYREEENGRGNFPPRFSGLQFPNYSSELNVNALELDDSALYLCASSSRGGNYGYTFGSGTRLTVV.

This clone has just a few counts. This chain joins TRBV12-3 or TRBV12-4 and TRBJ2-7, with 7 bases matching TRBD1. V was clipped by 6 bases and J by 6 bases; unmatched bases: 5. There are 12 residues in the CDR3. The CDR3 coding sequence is TGTGCCAGCAGAACGACAGGGCTCGAGCAGTACTTC. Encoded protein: CASRTTGLEQYF.

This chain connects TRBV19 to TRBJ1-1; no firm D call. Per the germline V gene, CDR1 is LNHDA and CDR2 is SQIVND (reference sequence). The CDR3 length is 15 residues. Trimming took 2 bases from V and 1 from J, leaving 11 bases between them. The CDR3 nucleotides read TGTGCCAGTAGTATACAAGAAACCTGGAACACTGAAGCTTTCTTT. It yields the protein CASSIQETWNTEAFF.

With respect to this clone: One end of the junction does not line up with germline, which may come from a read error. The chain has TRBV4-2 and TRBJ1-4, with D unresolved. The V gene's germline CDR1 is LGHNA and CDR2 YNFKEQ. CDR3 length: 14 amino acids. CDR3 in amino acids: CASSEDMYNEKLFF. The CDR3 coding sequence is TGTGCCAGCAGCGAAGACATGTACAATGAAAAACTGTTTTTT.

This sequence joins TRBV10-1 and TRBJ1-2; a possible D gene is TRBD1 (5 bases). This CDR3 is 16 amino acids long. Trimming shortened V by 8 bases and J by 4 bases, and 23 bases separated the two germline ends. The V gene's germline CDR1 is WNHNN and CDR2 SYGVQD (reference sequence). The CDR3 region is CASRALPHTGFYGYTF. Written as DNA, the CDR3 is TGCGCCAGCCGTGCTCTTCCACACACAGGCTTCTATGGCTACACCTTC.